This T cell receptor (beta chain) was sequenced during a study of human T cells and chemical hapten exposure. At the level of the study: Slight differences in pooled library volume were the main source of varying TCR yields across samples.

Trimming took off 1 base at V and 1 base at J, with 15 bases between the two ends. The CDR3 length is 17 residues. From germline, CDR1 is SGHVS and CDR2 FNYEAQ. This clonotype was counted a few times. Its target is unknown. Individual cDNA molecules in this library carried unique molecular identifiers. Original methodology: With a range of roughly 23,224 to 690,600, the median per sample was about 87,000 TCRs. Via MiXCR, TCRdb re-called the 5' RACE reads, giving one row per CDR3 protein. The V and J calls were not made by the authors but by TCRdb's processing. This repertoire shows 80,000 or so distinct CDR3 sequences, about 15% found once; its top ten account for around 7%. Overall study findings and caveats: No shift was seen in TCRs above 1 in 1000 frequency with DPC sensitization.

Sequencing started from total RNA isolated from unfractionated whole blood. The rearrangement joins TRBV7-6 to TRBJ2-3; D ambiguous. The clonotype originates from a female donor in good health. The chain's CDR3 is CASSLGLGNTGTDTQYF. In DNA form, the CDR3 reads TGTGCCAGCAGCTTAGGTCTGGGGAACACTGGCACAGATACGCAGTATTTT.